The 7 T cell receptor beta chains given below trace back to one sample, sequenced in a study of Graves' ophthalmopathy and Graves' hyperthyroidism. Transcripts of RNA were the source for amplifying TCR beta CDR3 regions. The workflow started with a first-round RT-PCR run with HTBI primers and then moved on to a second-round multiplex PCR. TCRdb ran MiXCR on the multiplex PCR reads and lists one entry per CDR3 protein. Of roughly 600,000 distinct CDR3 sequences listed, 39% are singletons. The sequencing input was peripheral blood or thyroid tissue (not recorded which). The receptors were gathered from an adult man with Graves' hyperthyroidism.

This clonotype has a count of ten or more. The chain uses TRBV10-2 and TRBJ1-1; D is possibly TRBD1 (6 bases). CDR1 is WSHSY, CDR2 SAAADI, per germline. V gave up 0 bases and J gave up 1 base, with 9 bases separating them. The CDR3 covers 15 residues. In DNA, the CDR3 is TGCGCCAGCAGTGAGTCGACGACAGGGAACACTGAAGCTTTCTTT. Translated: CASSESTTGNTEAFF.

This clonotype was found a few times. CDR3 coding DNA: TGTGCCAGCAGTTCCGCAGGTAGCGGGAGCTCAGATACGCAGTATTTT. Translated: CASSSAGSGSSDTQYF. The chain links TRBV12-3 or TRBV12-4 to TRBJ2-3; 9 bases fit TRBD2. V lost 4 bases, J lost 4 bases, and 9 bases stayed unmatched. The CDR3 is 16 amino acids.

The genes are TRBV4-1 and TRBJ2-3, with a possible D match to TRBD2 (6 bases). The V and J ends lost 0 bases and 0 bases respectively, with 16 bases between them. In germline, CDR1 is MGHRA, CDR2 YSYEKL. The CDR3 length is 18 residues. This chain's CDR3 is CASSQDGAWGTSTDTQYF. The CDR3 DNA sequence: TGCGCCAGCAGCCAAGATGGGGCTTGGGGGACTAGCACAGATACGCAGTATTTT.

This clonotype was detected only a few times. The chain recombines TRBV7-9 with TRBJ2-3; D is unresolved. The germline V gene encodes CDR1 SEHNR and CDR2 FQNEAQ (reference sequence). This CDR3 has 15 residues. The ends were cut back, 4 bases at V and 6 bases at J, with 17 bases in the middle. CDR3 nucleotide sequence: TGTGCCAGCAGCTCCGACTGGGGTAACTCGGATACGCAGTATTTT. Translated: CASSSDWGNSDTQYF. The full variable domain, its missing parts supplied by reference TRBV7-9 and TRBJ2-3, is DTGVSQNPRHKITKRGQNVTFRCDPISEHNRLYWYRQTLGQGPEFLTYFQNEAQLEKSRLLSDRFSAERPKGSFSTLEIQRTEQGDSAMYLCASSSDWGNSDTQYFGPGTRLTVL.

This rearrangement joins TRBV15 to TRBJ1-6, with D unclear. Trimming left V 1 base short and J 7 bases short, with 5 bases between. CDR1 and CDR2 from the germline V gene are LNHNV and YYDKDF (reference sequence). This CDR3 spans 13 amino acids. Written as DNA, the CDR3 is TGTGCCACCAGCAGAGCTGGCAATTCACCCCTCCACTTT. As protein: CATSRAGNSPLHF.

As for this clonotype: A much larger clone lies one base from this, so it may be a read error. This chain joins TRBV7-2 and TRBJ2-5, with D unclear. Germline values: CDR1 SGHTA, CDR2 FQGNSA. The CDR3 is made up of 13 amino acids. The CDR3 loop reads CATSLELQETQYF. The CDR3 DNA reads as TGTGCCACCAGCTTAGAGCTCCAAGAGACCCAGTACTTC.

This clonotype came up a few times. The genes are TRBV4-2 and TRBJ1-1; TRBD1 matches 10 bases. Unmatched junction bases numbered 7, after V lost 5 bases and J lost 1 base. The CDR3 has 16 residues. Germline CDR1 is LGHNA and CDR2 is YNFKEQ. CDR3 region: CASSSDRGGRNTEAFF. In nucleotides, the CDR3 is TGTGCCAGCAGCTCGGACAGGGGGGGGCGGAACACTGAAGCTTTCTTT.